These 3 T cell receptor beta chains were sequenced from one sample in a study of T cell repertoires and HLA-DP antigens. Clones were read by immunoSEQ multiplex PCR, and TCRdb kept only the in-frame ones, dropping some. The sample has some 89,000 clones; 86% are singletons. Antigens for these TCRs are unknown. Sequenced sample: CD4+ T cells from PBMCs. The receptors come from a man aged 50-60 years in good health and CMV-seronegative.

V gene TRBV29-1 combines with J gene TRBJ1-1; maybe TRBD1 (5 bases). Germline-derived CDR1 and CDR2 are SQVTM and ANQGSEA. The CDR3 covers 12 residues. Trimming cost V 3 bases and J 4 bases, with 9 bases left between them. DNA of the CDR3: TGCAGCGTTGAGGGGGTTGTCACTGAAGCTTTCTTT. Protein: CSVEGVVTEAFF.

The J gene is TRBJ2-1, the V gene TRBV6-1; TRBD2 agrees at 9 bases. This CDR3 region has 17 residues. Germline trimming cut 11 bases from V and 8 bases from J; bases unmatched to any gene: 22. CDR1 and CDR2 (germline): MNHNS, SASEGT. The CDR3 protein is CALSEVRVAGAWDEQFF. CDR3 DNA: TGTGCCTTGAGTGAAGTTCGGGTAGCGGGAGCGTGGGATGAGCAGTTCTTC.

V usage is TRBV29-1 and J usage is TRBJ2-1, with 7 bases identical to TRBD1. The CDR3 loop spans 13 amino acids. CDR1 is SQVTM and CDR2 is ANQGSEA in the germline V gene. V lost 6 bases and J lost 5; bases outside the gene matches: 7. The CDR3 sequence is CSVAGQVNNEQFF. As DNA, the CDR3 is TGCAGCGTCGCCGGACAGGTAAACAATGAGCAGTTCTTC.